This T cell receptor beta chain is drawn from a study of blood T cell repertoires in COVID-19. Study-level background: Samples taken during acute and convalescent COVID-19 were collected in the United States, Italy and Spain. From T cells, B-cell-depleted T cells, or PBMCs came the material, which was cDNA or gDNA.

Between the trimmed V and J ends, which lost 4 bases and 0 bases, there was a span of 10 bases. The CDR3 is 15 amino acids. The germline V gene has CDR1 LGHDT and CDR2 YNNKEL (reference sequence). Original handling: Nucleated cell counts were estimated from reference gene primer amplification. Produced via immunoSEQ multiplex PCR; TCRdb's table is partial and in-frame only. The V and J calls and the clone size are those of that table, but D and trimming were determined from the DNA. The data contain about 200,000 clones, approximately 85% of them singletons. The TCR comes from a woman aged 80 or over with acute or convalescent COVID-19. The sequencing sample was made of peripheral blood. The V call is TRBV3-1 (or the pseudogene TRBV3-2), the J call TRBJ1-3; D is uncertain. The CDR3 region has the DNA TGTGCCAGCAGCCTGCGAGTCCCCTCTGGAAACACCATATATTTT. Amino acids: CASSLRVPSGNTIYF.